The 5 T cell receptor beta chains listed next were all sequenced from one sample in a study of cytomegalovirus exposure and HLA in healthy donors. Vbeta (60) and Jbeta (13) primers were used in the PCR. This table comes from immunoSEQ multiplex PCR, and its TCRdb copy is limited to in-frame clones, with some not included. The sample includes approximately 100,000 clones, almost 75% of them seen just once. The source material was PBMCs. The source of these receptors is a middle-aged man in good health and CMV-seronegative.

The chain has TRBV19 and TRBJ1-6, with D unclear. Germline-derived CDR1 and CDR2 are LNHDA and SQIVND (reference sequence). Trimming stripped 7 bases from V and 4 bases from J, with 14 bases between. This CDR3 comprises 15 residues. For the CDR3, the DNA is TGTGCCAGTAACTCGAGGGAGACATATAATTCACCCCTCCACTTT. Its translation: CASNSRETYNSPLHF.

The chain has TRBV7-9 and TRBJ1-5, with D perhaps matching TRBD1 (6 bases). Trimming shortened V by 5 bases and J by 0 bases, and 11 bases separated the two germline ends. Germline V lookup: CDR1 SEHNR, CDR2 FQNEAQ (reference sequence). The CDR3 contains 15 residues. DNA for the CDR3: TGTGCCAGCAGCACCGCGGGGGCTAGCAATCAGCCCCAGCATTTT. The encoded protein is CASSTAGASNQPQHF.

The chain couples TRBV14 to TRBJ2-7, with TRBD2 identical over 8 bases. Trimming took 4 bases from V and 0 from J; bases not matched to a gene: 5. Germline V CDR1 and CDR2: SGHDN, FVKESK. The CDR3 is 15 amino acids. DNA for the CDR3: TGTGCCAGCAGCCCCTCAGCGGGGGCCTCCTACGAGCAGTACTTC. Encoded protein: CASSPSAGASYEQYF.

The V call is TRBV7-9, the J call TRBJ1-4; D may be TRBD1 (5 bases). The CDR3 consists of 14 residues. V was shortened by 10 bases and J by 6 bases, with 18 bases between the two germline ends. Germline assignment: CDR1 SEHNR and CDR2 FQNEAQ (reference sequence). The CDR3 coding sequence is TGTGCCACCGGCGTGAATGGAGGGGATGAAAAACTGTTTTTT. Amino acid sequence: CATGVNGGDEKLFF.

The V and J genes are TRBV28 and TRBJ2-2, with TRBD2 matching over 9 bases. Germline V CDR1 and CDR2: MDHEN, SYDVKM. The CDR3 loop spans 17 amino acids. Trimming cost V 6 bases and J 5 bases; bases outside gene matches: 13. The CDR3: CASSPFMRGGRTGELFF. The CDR3, as DNA: TGTGCCAGCAGCCCCTTCATGCGGGGGGGCCGGACCGGGGAGCTGTTTTTT.